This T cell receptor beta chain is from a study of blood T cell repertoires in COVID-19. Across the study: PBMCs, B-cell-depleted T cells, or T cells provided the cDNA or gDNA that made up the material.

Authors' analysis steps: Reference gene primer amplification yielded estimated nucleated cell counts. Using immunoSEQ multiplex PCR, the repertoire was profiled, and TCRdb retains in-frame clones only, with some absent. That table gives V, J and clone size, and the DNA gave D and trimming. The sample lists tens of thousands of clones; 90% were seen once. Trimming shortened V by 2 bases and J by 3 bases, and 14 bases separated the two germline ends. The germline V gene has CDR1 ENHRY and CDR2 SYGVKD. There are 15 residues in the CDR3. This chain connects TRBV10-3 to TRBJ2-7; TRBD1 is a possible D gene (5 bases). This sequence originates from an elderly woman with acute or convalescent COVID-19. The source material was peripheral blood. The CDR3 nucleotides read TGTGCCATCAGTGAGGGGGCTCGATTAAACTACGAGCAGTACTTC. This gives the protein CAISEGARLNYEQYF.